The clone carrying this TCR beta chain is termed medium-sized. Its antigen is currently unknown. The assay was immunoSEQ multiplex PCR, and TCRdb's table has in-frame clones only and misses some. The profile shows about 22,000 clones, 77% of them singletons. The sample originates from a study of ipilimumab plus nivolumab after autologous stem cell transplantation. The germline V gene encodes CDR1 MDHEN and CDR2 SYDVKM. The CDR3 is 11 amino acids. V was shortened by 3 bases and J by 8 bases, with 4 bases between the two germline ends. Study conclusions and caveats: The authors say TCR, Treg and microbiome findings warrant further study.

Patients got 3 mg/kg IV nivolumab weeks 1, 4, 7, 10, then biweekly through week 26. V gene TRBV28 combines with J gene TRBJ1-4; unclear D gene. The source is a male donor with diffuse large B-cell lymphoma. This specimen was PBMCs, taken in a trial of ipilimumab plus nivolumab as post-transplant consolidation. CDR3: CASSFEEKLFF. Written as DNA, the CDR3 is TGTGCCAGCAGTTTTGAAGAAAAACTGTTTTTT.